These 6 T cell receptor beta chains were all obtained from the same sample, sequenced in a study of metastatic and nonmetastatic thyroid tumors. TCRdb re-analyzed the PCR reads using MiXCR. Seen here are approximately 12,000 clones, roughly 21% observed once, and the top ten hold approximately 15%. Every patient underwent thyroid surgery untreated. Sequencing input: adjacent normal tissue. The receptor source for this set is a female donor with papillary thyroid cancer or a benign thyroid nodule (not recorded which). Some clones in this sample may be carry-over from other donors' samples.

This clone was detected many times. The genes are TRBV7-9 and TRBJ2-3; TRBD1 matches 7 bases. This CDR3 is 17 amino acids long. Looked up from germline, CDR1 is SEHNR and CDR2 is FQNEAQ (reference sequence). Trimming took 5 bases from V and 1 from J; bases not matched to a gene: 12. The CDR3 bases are TGTGCCAGCAGCCGACTTGGGACAGCCTGGGGCACAGATACGCAGTATTTT. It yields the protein CASSRLGTAWGTDTQYF.

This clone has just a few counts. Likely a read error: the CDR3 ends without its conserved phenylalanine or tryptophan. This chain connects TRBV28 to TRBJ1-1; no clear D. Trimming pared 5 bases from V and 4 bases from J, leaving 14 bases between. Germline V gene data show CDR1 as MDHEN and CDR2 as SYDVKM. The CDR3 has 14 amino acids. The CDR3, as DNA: TGTGCCAGCAGTGAGGCATGGGAGGGCACTGAAGCTTTCCTT. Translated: CASSEAWEGTEAFL.

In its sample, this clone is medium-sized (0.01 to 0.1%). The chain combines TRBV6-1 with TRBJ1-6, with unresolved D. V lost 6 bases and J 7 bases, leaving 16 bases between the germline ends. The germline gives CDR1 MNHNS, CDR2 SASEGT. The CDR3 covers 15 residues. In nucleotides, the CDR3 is TGTGCCAGCAGCCAAGTGGAGGGTGCCAATTCACCCCTCCACTTT. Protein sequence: CASSQVEGANSPLHF.

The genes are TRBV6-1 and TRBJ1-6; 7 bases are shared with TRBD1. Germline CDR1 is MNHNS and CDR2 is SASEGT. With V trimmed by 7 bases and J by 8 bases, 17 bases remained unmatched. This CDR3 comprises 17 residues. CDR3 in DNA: TGTGCCAGCACCCTTCCCAGGGGGGGTCCGGCATATTCACCCCTCCACTTT. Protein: CASTLPRGGPAYSPLHF.

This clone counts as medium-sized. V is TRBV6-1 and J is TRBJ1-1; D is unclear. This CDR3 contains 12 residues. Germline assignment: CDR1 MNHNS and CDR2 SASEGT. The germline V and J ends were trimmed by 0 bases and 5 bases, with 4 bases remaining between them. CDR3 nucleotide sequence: TGTGCCAGCAGTGAAGCGCTAACTGAAGCTTTCTTT. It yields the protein CASSEALTEAFF.

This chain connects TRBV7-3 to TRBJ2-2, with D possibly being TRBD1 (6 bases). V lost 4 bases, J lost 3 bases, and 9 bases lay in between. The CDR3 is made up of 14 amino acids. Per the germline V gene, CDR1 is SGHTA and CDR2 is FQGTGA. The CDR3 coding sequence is TGTGCCAGCAGCTCGGACAGCTACACCGGGGAGCTGTTTTTT. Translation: CASSSDSYTGELFF.